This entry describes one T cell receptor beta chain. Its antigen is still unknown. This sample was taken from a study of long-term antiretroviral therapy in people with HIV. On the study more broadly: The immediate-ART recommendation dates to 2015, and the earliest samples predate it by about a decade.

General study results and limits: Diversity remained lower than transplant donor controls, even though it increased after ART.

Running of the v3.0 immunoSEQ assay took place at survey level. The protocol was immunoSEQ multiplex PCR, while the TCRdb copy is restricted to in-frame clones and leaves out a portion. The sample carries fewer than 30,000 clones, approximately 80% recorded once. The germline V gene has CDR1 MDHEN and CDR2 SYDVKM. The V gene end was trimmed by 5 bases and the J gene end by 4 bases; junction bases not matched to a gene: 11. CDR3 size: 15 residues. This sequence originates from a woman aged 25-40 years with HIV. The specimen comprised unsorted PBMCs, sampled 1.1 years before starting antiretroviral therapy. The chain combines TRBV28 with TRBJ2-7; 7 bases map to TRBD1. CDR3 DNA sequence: TGTGCCAGCAGTCTTCCGGGGACAGAACGTTACGAGCAGTACGTC. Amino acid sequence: CASSLPGTERYEQYV.